These 8 T cell receptor beta chains were sequenced from one sample in a study of blood T cell repertoires in COVID-19 (TCRdb year 2020). Receptors were amplified or captured by the immunoSEQ multiplex PCR assay. This is the immuneACCESS table as TCRdb keeps it, with only in-frame sequences that have V and J called. A part of the clones is gone; compared with another copy, unresolved V genes explain less than half, and the rest is unexplained. The sample table contains 20,000 to 25,000 clones; only one count was recorded for about 90% of them. The ten largest clones capture approximately 2.6% of the sample. Sequenced sample: peripheral blood. The origin of the receptors is a man between 65 and 79 years old with acute or convalescent COVID-19.

The chain combines TRBV29-1 with TRBJ1-1; D perhaps matches TRBD1 (5 bases). This CDR3 region has 11 residues. From germline, CDR1 is SQVTM and CDR2 ANQGSEA. The ends were cut back, 8 bases at V and 6 bases at J, with 13 bases in the middle. The CDR3 spells CSSMTGAEAFF. The CDR3 nucleotides are TGCAGCTCAATGACGGGGGCTGAAGCTTTCTTT.

The V and J genes are TRBV28 and TRBJ1-4; no clear D gene. Germline CDR1 is MDHEN and CDR2 is SYDVKM. Trimming took 3 bases from V and 0 from J, leaving 11 bases between them. This CDR3 has 16 amino acids. As DNA, the CDR3 is TGTGCCAGCAGTTTTCTTGGTTCAGCAACTAATGAAAAACTGTTTTTT. The encoded protein is CASSFLGSATNEKLFF.

The chain uses TRBV7-2 and TRBJ2-7; D uncertain. Germline V gene sequence: CDR1 SGHTA, CDR2 FQGNSA. Trimming took 4 bases from V and 8 from J, leaving 12 bases between them. The CDR3 length is 12 residues. CDR3 loop: CASSSPGGKQYF. The CDR3 region has the DNA TGTGCCAGCAGCTCCCCTGGCGGCAAGCAGTACTTC. Full variable domain (missing parts from reference TRBV7-2 and TRBJ2-7): GAGVSQSPSNKVTEKGKDVELRCDPISGHTALYWYRQSLGQGLEFLIYFQGNSAPDKSGLPSDRFSAERTGGSVSTLTIQRTQQEDSAVYLCASSSPGGKQYFGPGTRLTVT.

The rearrangement joins TRBV9 to TRBJ2-7; D possibly corresponds to TRBD2 (6 bases). Trimming cost V 4 bases and J 5 bases, with 19 bases left between them. CDR1 is SGDLS, CDR2 YYNGEE, per germline. CDR3 length: 15 amino acids. The chain's CDR3 is CASSPFLAGRDEQYF. CDR3 DNA: TGTGCCAGCAGCCCTTTTCTTGCGGGAAGGGACGAGCAGTACTTC.

This sequence joins TRBV28 and TRBJ1-2; TRBD1 is a possible D gene (6 bases). The CDR3 loop spans 15 amino acids. V lost 4 bases to trimming and J lost 4 bases, with 16 bases between them. Germline V gives CDR1 MDHEN, CDR2 SYDVKM. CDR3 residues: CASSSKGGRSYGYTF. The CDR3 nucleotides read TGTGCCAGCAGTTCGAAAGGGGGAAGGAGCTATGGCTACACCTTC.

This chain uses TRBV3-1 (or the pseudogene TRBV3-2) with TRBJ1-5, with 7 positions matching TRBD1. CDR3 length: 14 amino acids. V shed 1 base and J 6 bases; nucleotides not matched to a gene: 3. Germline CDR1 reads LGHDT; CDR2 reads YNNKEL (reference sequence). CDR3 residues: CASSQGTGPQPQHF. The DNA of the CDR3 is TGTGCCAGCAGCCAAGGGACAGGACCTCAGCCCCAGCATTTT.

The chain is built from TRBV2 and TRBJ1-6; D is perhaps TRBD1 (5 bases). The germline V and J ends were trimmed by 6 bases and 11 bases, with 14 bases remaining between them. CDR3 length: 13 residues. Germline V gene data show CDR1 as SNHLY and CDR2 as FYNNEI. The CDR3 DNA sequence: TGTGCCAGCAGGGGGACTCCGGGAGCACCCCTCCACTTT. Protein product: CASRGTPGAPLHF.

The V and J genes are TRBV11-2 and TRBJ2-3, with 13 positions matching TRBD2. Germline CDR1 SGHAT, CDR2 FQNNGV. J was trimmed by 11 bases and V by 3 bases; bases with no gene match: 8. The CDR3 is 15 amino acids. CDR3 residues: CASSLGLAGTTWQYF. The CDR3 DNA sequence: TGTGCCAGCAGCTTGGGACTAGCGGGGACTACTTGGCAGTATTTT.